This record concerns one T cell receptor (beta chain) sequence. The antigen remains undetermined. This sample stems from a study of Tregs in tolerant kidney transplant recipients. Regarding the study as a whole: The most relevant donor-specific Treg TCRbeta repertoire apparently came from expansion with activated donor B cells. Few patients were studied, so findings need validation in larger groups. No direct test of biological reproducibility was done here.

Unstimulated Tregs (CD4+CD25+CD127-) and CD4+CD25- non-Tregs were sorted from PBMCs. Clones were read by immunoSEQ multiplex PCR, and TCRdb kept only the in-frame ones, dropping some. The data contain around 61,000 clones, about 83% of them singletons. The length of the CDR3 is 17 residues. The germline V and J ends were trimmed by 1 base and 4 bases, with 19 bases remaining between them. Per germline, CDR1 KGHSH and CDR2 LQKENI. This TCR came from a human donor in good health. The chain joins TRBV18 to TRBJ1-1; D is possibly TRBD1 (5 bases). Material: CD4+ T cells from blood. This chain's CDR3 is CASSPRTQGRESTEAFF. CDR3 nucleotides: TGTGCCAGCTCACCACGGACTCAGGGTCGGGAAAGCACTGAAGCTTTCTTT.